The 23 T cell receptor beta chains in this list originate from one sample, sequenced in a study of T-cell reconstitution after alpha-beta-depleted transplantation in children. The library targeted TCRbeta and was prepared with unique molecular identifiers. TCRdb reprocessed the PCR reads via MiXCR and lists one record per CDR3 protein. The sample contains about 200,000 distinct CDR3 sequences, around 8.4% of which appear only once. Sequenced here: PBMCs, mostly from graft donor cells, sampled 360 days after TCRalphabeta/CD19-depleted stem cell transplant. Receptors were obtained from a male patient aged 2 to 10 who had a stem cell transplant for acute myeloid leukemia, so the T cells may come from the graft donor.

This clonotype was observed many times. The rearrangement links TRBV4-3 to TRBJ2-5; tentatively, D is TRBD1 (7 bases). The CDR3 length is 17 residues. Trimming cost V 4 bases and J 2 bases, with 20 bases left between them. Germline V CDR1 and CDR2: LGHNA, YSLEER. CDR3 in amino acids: CASSPRRGQKNQETQYF. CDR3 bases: TGCGCCAGCAGCCCAAGGAGGGGACAGAAAAATCAAGAGACCCAGTACTTC.

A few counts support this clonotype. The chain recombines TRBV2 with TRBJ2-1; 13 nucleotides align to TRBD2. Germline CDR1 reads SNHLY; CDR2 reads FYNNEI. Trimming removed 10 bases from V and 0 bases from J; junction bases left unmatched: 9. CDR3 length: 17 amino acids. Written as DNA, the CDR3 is TGTGCCACCCTTGGACTAGCGGGGGTTAGCTCCTACAATGAGCAGTTCTTC. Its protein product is CATLGLAGVSSYNEQFF.

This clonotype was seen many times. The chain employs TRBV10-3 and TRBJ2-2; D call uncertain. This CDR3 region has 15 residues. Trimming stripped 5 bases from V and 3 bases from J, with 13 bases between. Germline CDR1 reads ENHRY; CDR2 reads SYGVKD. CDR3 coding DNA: TGTGCCATCAGTAGGGCTGTGGGTGACACCGGGGAGCTGTTTTTT. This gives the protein CAISRAVGDTGELFF.

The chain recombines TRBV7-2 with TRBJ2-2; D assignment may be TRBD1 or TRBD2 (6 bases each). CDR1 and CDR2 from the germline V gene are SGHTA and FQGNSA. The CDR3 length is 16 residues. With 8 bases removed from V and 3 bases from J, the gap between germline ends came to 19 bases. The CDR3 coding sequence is TGTGCCAGCTCATGGGGGGCCCCGGGCCACACCGGGGAGCTGTTTTTT. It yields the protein CASSWGAPGHTGELFF.

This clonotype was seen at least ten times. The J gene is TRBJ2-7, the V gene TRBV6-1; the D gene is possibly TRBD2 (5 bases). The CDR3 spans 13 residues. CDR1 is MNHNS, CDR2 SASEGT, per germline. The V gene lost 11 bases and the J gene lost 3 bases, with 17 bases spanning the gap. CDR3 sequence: CAAKGVLSYEQYF. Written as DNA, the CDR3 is TGTGCCGCAAAGGGAGTCCTTAGCTACGAGCAGTACTTC.

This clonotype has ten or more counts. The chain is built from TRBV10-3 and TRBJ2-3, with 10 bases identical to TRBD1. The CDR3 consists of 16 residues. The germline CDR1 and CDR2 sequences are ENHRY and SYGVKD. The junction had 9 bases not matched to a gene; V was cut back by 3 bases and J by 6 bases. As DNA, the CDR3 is TGTGCCATCAGTGAAACCGGGACAGGGGTAGGTGATACGCAGTATTTT. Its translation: CAISETGTGVGDTQYF.

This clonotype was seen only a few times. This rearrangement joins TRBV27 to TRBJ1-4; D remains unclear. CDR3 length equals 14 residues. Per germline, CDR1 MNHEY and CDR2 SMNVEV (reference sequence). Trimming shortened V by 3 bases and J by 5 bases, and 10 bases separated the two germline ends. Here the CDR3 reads CASSFQGPNEKLFF. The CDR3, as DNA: TGTGCCAGCAGTTTTCAAGGACCGAATGAAAAACTGTTTTTT.

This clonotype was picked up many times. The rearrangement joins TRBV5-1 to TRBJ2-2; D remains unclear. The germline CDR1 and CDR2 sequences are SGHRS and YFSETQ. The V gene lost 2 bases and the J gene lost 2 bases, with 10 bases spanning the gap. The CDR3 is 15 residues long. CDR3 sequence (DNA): TGCGCCAGCAGCTTAAGTAGGGCTAACACCGGGGAGCTGTTTTTT. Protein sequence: CASSLSRANTGELFF.

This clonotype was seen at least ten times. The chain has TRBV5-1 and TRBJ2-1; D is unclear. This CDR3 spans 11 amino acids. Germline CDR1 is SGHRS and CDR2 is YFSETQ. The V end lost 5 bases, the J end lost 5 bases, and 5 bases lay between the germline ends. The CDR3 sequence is CASRVDNEQFF. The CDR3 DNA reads TGCGCCAGCAGGGTAGACAATGAGCAGTTCTTC.

CDR3 nucleotide sequence: TGCAGTGCTAGGTCCGGCGGTAGCTCCTACAATGAGCAGTTCTTC. This translates into CSARSGGSSYNEQFF. The gene calls are TRBV20-1 and TRBJ2-1; D call uncertain. Germline V CDR1 and CDR2: DFQATT, SNEGSKA (reference sequence). CDR3 length: 15 amino acids. The V and J ends lost 3 bases and 0 bases respectively, with 12 bases between them.

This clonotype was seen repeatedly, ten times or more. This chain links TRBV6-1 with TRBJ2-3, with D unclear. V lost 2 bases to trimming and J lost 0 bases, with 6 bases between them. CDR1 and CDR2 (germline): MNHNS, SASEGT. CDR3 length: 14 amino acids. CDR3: CASSEMWSTDTQYF. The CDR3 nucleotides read TGTGCCAGCAGTGAAATGTGGAGCACAGATACGCAGTATTTT.

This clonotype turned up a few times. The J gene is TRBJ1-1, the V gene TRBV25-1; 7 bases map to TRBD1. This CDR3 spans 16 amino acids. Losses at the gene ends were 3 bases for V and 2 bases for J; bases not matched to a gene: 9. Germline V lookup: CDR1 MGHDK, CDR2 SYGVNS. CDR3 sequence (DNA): TGTGCCAGCAGTGATCGCAGGGGGTTTTTAAACACTGAAGCTTTCTTT. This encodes CASSDRRGFLNTEAFF. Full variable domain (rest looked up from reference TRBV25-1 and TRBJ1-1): EADIYQTPRYLVIGTGKKITLECSQTMGHDKMYWYQQDPGMELHLIHYSYGVNSTEKGDLSSESTVSRIRTEHFPLTLESARPSHTSQYLCASSDRRGFLNTEAFFGQGTRLTVV.

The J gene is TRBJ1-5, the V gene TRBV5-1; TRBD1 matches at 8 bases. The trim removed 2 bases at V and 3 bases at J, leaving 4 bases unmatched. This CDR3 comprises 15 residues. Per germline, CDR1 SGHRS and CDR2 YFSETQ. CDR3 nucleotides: TGCGCCAGCAGCTTAGACAGGGGAGACAATCAGCCCCAGCATTTT. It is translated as CASSLDRGDNQPQHF.

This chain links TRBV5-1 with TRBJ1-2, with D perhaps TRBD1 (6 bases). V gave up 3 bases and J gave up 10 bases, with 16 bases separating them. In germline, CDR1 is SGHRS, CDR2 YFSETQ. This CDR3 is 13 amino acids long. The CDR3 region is CASSSGGAGAYTF. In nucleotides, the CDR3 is TGCGCCAGCAGCTCTGGGGGAGCAGGGGCCTACACCTTC.

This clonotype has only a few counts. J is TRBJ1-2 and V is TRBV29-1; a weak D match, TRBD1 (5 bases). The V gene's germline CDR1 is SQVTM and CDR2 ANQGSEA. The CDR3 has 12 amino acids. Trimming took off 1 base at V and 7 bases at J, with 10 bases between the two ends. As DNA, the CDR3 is TGCAGCGTTGAAGGGGGCGTAGGTGGCTACACCTTC. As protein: CSVEGGVGGYTF.

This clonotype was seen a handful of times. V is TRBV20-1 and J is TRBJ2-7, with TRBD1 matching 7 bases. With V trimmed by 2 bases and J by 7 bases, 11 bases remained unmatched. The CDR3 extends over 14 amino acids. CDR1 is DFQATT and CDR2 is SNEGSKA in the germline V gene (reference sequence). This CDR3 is CSARMTGWKREQYF. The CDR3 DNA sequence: TGCAGTGCTAGAATGACAGGGTGGAAGAGGGAGCAGTACTTC.

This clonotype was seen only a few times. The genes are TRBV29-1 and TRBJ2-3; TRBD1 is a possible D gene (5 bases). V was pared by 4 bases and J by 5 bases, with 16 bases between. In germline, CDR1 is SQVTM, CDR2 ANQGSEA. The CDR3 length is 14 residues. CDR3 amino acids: CSVAQQAVIDTQYF. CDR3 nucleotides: TGCAGCGTTGCCCAACAGGCAGTTATAGATACGCAGTATTTT.

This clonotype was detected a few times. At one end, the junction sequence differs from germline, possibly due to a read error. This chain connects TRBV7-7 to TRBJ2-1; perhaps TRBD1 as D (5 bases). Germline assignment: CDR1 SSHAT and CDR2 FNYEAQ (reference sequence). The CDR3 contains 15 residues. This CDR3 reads CASSLDHGATYEQFF. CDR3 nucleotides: TGTGCTAGCAGCTTAGACCATGGGGCGACTTATGAGCAGTTCTTC.

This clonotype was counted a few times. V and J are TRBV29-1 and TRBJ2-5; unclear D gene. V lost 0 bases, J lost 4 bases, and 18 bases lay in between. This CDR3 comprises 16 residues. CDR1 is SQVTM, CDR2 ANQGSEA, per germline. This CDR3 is CSVEDFSTHPGETQYF. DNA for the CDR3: TGCAGCGTTGAAGATTTTTCTACTCACCCGGGAGAGACCCAGTACTTC.

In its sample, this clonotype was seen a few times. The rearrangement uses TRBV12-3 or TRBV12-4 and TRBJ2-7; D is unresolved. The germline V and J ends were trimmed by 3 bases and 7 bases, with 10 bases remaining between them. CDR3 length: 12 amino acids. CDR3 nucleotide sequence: TGTGCCAGCAGTTTCCGGCCTGGGGAGCAGTACTTC. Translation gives CASSFRPGEQYF.

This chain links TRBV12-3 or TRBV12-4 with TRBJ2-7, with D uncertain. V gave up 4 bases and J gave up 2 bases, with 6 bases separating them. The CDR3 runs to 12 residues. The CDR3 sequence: CASSSTAYEQYF. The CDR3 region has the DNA TGTGCCAGCAGTTCCACAGCCTACGAGCAGTACTTC.

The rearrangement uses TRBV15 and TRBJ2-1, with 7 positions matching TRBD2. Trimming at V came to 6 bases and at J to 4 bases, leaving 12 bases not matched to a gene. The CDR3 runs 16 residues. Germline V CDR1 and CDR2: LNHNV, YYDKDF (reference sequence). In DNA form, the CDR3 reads TGTGCCACCAGAGGAGCCGGGGGGATCACATACAATGAGCAGTTCTTC. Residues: CATRGAGGITYNEQFF.

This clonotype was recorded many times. The chain's CDR3 is CSARPRDRGLEKLFF. For the CDR3, the DNA is TGCAGTGCTAGGCCCCGGGACAGGGGGTTGGAAAAACTGTTTTTT. The V call is TRBV20-1, the J call TRBJ1-4, with 11 bases fitting TRBD1. V lost 3 bases to trimming and J lost 8 bases; unmatched junction nucleotides: 8. Germline V CDR1 and CDR2: DFQATT, SNEGSKA (reference sequence). This CDR3 comprises 15 residues.